The 17 T cell receptor beta chains reported below all come from one sample, sequenced in a study of T cell changes during pregnancy in multiple sclerosis. Produced via immunoSEQ multiplex PCR; TCRdb's table is partial and in-frame only. The data show just under 20,000 clones, roughly 90% seen once. Sequencing used CD8+ T cells from peripheral blood mononuclear cells, obtained in the third trimester of pregnancy. Receptors were obtained from a female donor in good health, enrolled as a control in a pregnancy study.

The chain joins TRBV28 to TRBJ1-5; 7 bases fit TRBD1. V trimming: 3 bases; J trimming: 1 base; junction bases outside the gene matches: 3. Germline V gene sequence: CDR1 MDHEN, CDR2 SYDVKM. There are 15 residues in the CDR3. Here the CDR3 reads CASSFWTGSNQPQHF. CDR3 in DNA: TGTGCCAGCAGTTTCTGGACAGGCAGCAATCAGCCCCAGCATTTT.

The genes are TRBV7-9 and TRBJ2-1; 9 bases map to TRBD1. Per germline, CDR1 SEHNR and CDR2 FQNEAQ (reference sequence). CDR3 length: 15 amino acids. Unmatched junction bases numbered 6, after V lost 3 bases and J lost 6 bases. The CDR3 DNA reads TGTGCCAGCAGCTTCCCGGGACAGGGAATCAATGAGCAGTTCTTC. Translated, it gives CASSFPGQGINEQFF.

Concerning this clone: The sample has other DNA sequences that encode this CDR3 too. The chain has TRBV15 and TRBJ2-2; TRBD2 matches at 8 bases. J gave up 5 bases and V 4 bases, and 12 bases lay outside the gene matches. The germline CDR1 and CDR2 sequences are LNHNV and YYDKDF (reference sequence). CDR3 length: 17 amino acids. The CDR3, as DNA: TGTGCCACCAGCAAAAATCCGGGACTAGGGCAAACCGGGGAGCTGTTTTTT. This gives the protein CATSKNPGLGQTGELFF.

The J gene is TRBJ2-7, the V gene TRBV2; D unresolved. The V gene's germline CDR1 is SNHLY and CDR2 FYNNEI. The CDR3 extends over 11 amino acids. V lost 3 bases, J lost 6 bases, and 6 bases lay in between. DNA for the CDR3: TGTGCCAGCAGTGACCAACTCGAGCAGTACTTC. As protein: CASSDQLEQYF.

Only one count was recorded for this clone. This chain joins TRBV10-3 and TRBJ2-3; a possible D gene is TRBD2 (6 bases). Deletions cut 0 bases from V and 2 bases from J, with 15 bases between. Germline values: CDR1 ENHRY, CDR2 SYGVKD. This CDR3 is 17 amino acids long. CDR3 nucleotides: TGTGCCATCAGTGAGTCGACGGGACTTACACCCACAGATACGCAGTATTTT. This sequence encodes CAISESTGLTPTDTQYF.

The chain links TRBV6-7 to TRBJ2-1; 7 bases match TRBD2. TRBV6-7 carries the ORF label, with uncertain function. The CDR3 runs to 17 residues. The V gene end was trimmed by 2 bases and the J gene end by 4 bases; junction bases not matched to a gene: 11. CDR3 residues: CASSYPNGGYNYNEQFF. CDR3 DNA sequence: TGTGCCAGCAGTTACCCCAACGGGGGGTACAATTACAATGAGCAGTTCTTC.

The chain combines TRBV28 with TRBJ2-5, with D maybe TRBD1 (6 bases). The J call could be wrong; TRBJ2-7 is a better fit for the DNA end. The CDR3 runs to 14 residues. Per the germline V gene, CDR1 is MDHEN and CDR2 is SYDVKM. CDR3 in DNA: TGTGCCAGCAGTTTATCCGCAGGGGATGACGAGCAGTACTTC. This encodes CASSLSAGDDEQYF.

The chain is built from TRBV29-1 and TRBJ1-4, with D unresolved. Germline CDR1 and CDR2: SQVTM and ANQGSEA. The CDR3 has 13 amino acids. The germline V and J ends were trimmed by 2 bases and 7 bases, with 11 bases remaining between them. The DNA of the CDR3 is TGCAGCGTTGAAAGCGGTGGAGGTGAAAAACTGTTTTTT. This translates into CSVESGGGEKLFF.

The chain carries TRBV4-3 and TRBJ2-2, with a possible D match to TRBD2 (5 bases). With 0 bases removed from V and 3 bases from J, the gap between germline ends came to 5 bases. Looked up from germline, CDR1 is LGHNA and CDR2 is YSLEER. The CDR3 has 14 residues. CDR3 protein: CASSQERDTGELFF. The CDR3 DNA follows: TGCGCCAGCAGCCAAGAGAGGGACACCGGGGAGCTGTTTTTT.

The chain uses TRBV15 and TRBJ1-2, with a tentative D call TRBD1 (5 bases). The CDR3 is made up of 17 amino acids. Per the germline V gene, CDR1 is LNHNV and CDR2 is YYDKDF (reference sequence). Trimming removed 5 bases at V and 4 bases at J, with 23 bases between. CDR3 bases: TGTGCCACCAGCCCCCCCGTGGGGAGGGACTTAGGCTATGGCTACACCTTC. This codes for CATSPPVGRDLGYGYTF.

The chain uses TRBV5-5 and TRBJ2-1; 8 bases match TRBD1. Looked up from germline, CDR1 is SGHKS and CDR2 is YYEKEE (reference sequence). Losses at the gene ends were 4 bases for V and 4 bases for J; bases not matched to a gene: 4. This CDR3 is built from 14 residues. CDR3 nucleotides: TGTGCCAGCAGCACGAGACAGGGGTACAATGAGCAGTTCTTC. Translating gives CASSTRQGYNEQFF.

This chain links TRBV10-3 with TRBJ2-4, with D possibly being TRBD2 (5 bases). The CDR3 covers 12 residues. Germline loops: CDR1 ENHRY, CDR2 SYGVKD. The V end was cut by 6 bases, the J end by 8 bases, with 11 bases between. CDR3 residues: CAIRGPRDIQYF. CDR3 bases: TGTGCCATCAGAGGGCCGAGGGACATTCAGTACTTC.

CDR3 protein: CASSSEQGRHNQPQHF. CDR3 coding DNA: TGTGCCAGCAGTTCCGAGCAGGGGCGGCACAATCAGCCCCAGCATTTT. The V call is TRBV28, the J call TRBJ1-5; D perhaps matches TRBD1 (6 bases). Germline CDR1 reads MDHEN; CDR2 reads SYDVKM. The CDR3 runs to 16 residues. Trimming removed 4 bases from V and 3 bases from J, with 16 bases in between.

This chain connects TRBV2 to TRBJ2-5, with D tentatively TRBD2 (5 bases). Trimming shortened V by 10 bases and J by 2 bases, and 11 bases separated the two germline ends. Germline-derived CDR1 and CDR2 are SNHLY and FYNNEI. This CDR3 has 12 amino acids. The chain's CDR3 is CATRRGQETQYF. DNA for the CDR3: TGTGCCACCAGACGGGGACAAGAGACCCAGTACTTC.

The gene calls are TRBV11-3 and TRBJ2-1; possible D gene TRBD1, 6 bases. The CDR3 is 14 residues long. In germline, CDR1 is SGHNT, CDR2 YENEEA. V lost 7 bases and J 0 bases, leaving 10 bases between the germline ends. The CDR3 reads CASKSQGSYNEQFF. CDR3 DNA: TGTGCCAGCAAGTCACAGGGCTCCTACAATGAGCAGTTCTTC. The entire variable domain, with the rest obtained from reference TRBV11-3 and TRBJ2-1, is as follows: EAGVVQSPRYKIIEKKQPVAFWCNPISGHNTLYWYLQNLGQGPELLIRYENEEAVDDSQLPKDRFSAERLKGVDSTLKIQPAELGDSAVYLCASKSQGSYNEQFFGPGTRLTVL.

V gene TRBV5-4 combines with J gene TRBJ1-1; D call uncertain. The V gene lost 3 bases and the J gene lost 0 bases, with 9 bases spanning the gap. Germline assignment: CDR1 SGHNT and CDR2 YYREEE (reference sequence). The CDR3 runs 14 residues. CDR3 sequence: CASSSWALNTEAFF. The CDR3 bases are TGTGCCAGCAGCTCGTGGGCCTTGAACACTGAAGCTTTCTTT.

The chain is built from TRBV7-2 and TRBJ2-2; possible D gene TRBD2, 5 bases. V was trimmed by 4 bases and J by 6 bases, leaving 9 bases between them. Per the germline V gene, CDR1 is SGHTA and CDR2 is FQGNSA. The CDR3 has 13 residues. CDR3: CASSSLASGELFF. In nucleotides, the CDR3 is TGTGCCAGCAGCTCTTTAGCGTCCGGGGAGCTGTTTTTT.